The rows below give T cell receptor beta chains drawn from one sample of a study of blood T cell repertoires in COVID-19. Profiled with immunoSEQ multiplex PCR; TCRdb holds only in-frame clones, not every one. The top ten clones hold about 5.4% of a sample with about 330,000 clones, 70% to 90% of them seen once. Sequenced sample: PBMCs or T cells enriched from blood (not recorded which). These receptors all stem from a woman in her thirties who had recovered from COVID-19. Both conserved end residues are part of each CDR3. The D gene is left open where the match is weak. Size is omitted from some rows. Given values are once, few, many or a class for expanded clones.

d_call: .
clone_size: once
v_call: TRBV7-2
j_call: TRBJ2-1
cdr3_nt: TGTGCCAGCGTCTCAGGCTCATTCGTTGAGCAGTTCTTC
cdr3_aa: CASVSGSFVEQFF

d_call: TRBD1
clone_size: .
v_call: TRBV6-1
j_call: TRBJ1-5
cdr3_nt: TGTGCCAGCAGTGGTAGGACAGGGTATAGCAATCAGCCCCAGCATTTT
cdr3_aa: CASSGRTGYSNQPQHF

d_call: TRBD1
clone_size: once
v_call: TRBV11-2
j_call: TRBJ1-4
cdr3_nt: TGTGCCAGCAGCTTAGAATGGGACAGAGGGGAAAAACTGTTTTTT
cdr3_aa: CASSLEWDRGEKLFF

d_call: TRBD1
clone_size: .
v_call: TRBV27
j_call: TRBJ2-3
cdr3_nt: TGTGCCAGCAGTTTATATCCGACAGGGATGAGCACAGATACGCAGTATTTT
cdr3_aa: CASSLYPTGMSTDTQYF

d_call: TRBD1
clone_size: .
v_call: TRBV14
j_call: TRBJ1-4
cdr3_nt: TGTGCCAGCAGCCCTTTACAGGGGGCGGGTGAAAAACTGTTTTTT
cdr3_aa: CASSPLQGAGEKLFF

d_call: TRBD1
clone_size: few
v_call: TRBV30
j_call: TRBJ1-5
cdr3_nt: TGTGCCTGGAGTCCCAGGGGGCCGCTTCGCAATCAGCCCCAGCATTTT
cdr3_aa: CAWSPRGPLRNQPQHF

d_call: .
clone_size: .
v_call: TRBV12-5
j_call: TRBJ2-4
cdr3_nt: TGTGCTAGTGGTTTGGGAACAGAGTTAGCCAAAAACATTCAGTACTTC
cdr3_aa: CASGLGTELAKNIQYF

d_call: .
clone_size: .
v_call: TRBV14
j_call: TRBJ1-6
cdr3_nt: TGTGCCAGCAGCCAAGATTTCTTGGGGAGTTCACCCCTCCACTTT
cdr3_aa: CASSQDFLGSSPLHF

d_call: TRBD2
clone_size: .
v_call: TRBV3-1/TRBV3-2
j_call: TRBJ2-1
cdr3_nt: TGTGCCAGCAGCCAAGCCGCGGGGGACAATGAGCAGTTCTTC
cdr3_aa: CASSQAAGDNEQFF

d_call: .
clone_size: .
v_call: TRBV6-5
j_call: TRBJ2-1
cdr3_nt: TGTGCCAGCAGTCCCCCCTGGGGCGAGCAGTTCTTC
cdr3_aa: CASSPPWGEQFF

d_call: .
clone_size: .
v_call: TRBV14
j_call: TRBJ2-2
cdr3_nt: TGTGCCAGCAGCCGAAGGAGGAACTCTATGAACACCGGGGAGCTGTTTTTT
cdr3_aa: CASSRRRNSMNTGELFF

d_call: .
clone_size: .
v_call: TRBV28
j_call: TRBJ2-7
cdr3_nt: TGTGCCAGCAGTTTGTTGGGGCCCAAATTGGGCTACGAGCAGTACTTC
cdr3_aa: CASSLLGPKLGYEQYF

d_call: .
clone_size: .
v_call: TRBV5-6
j_call: TRBJ1-6
cdr3_nt: TGTGCCAGCAGCTTCTCCACCGGGACATCTGGTTCACCCCTCCACTTT
cdr3_aa: CASSFSTGTSGSPLHF

d_call: .
clone_size: .
v_call: TRBV2
j_call: TRBJ1-4
cdr3_nt: TGTGCCAGCAGTGAAGCGTTAGGAGCAACTAATGAAAAACTGTTTTTT
cdr3_aa: CASSEALGATNEKLFF

d_call: TRBD1
clone_size: .
v_call: TRBV5-8
j_call: TRBJ2-3
cdr3_nt: TGTGCCAGCAGCTTTGGACAGGTTCGCAGCACAGATACGCAGTATTTT
cdr3_aa: CASSFGQVRSTDTQYF

d_call: .
clone_size: .
v_call: TRBV5-4
j_call: TRBJ2-2
cdr3_nt: TGTGCCAGCAGCCCTAAGAACACCGGGGAGCTGTTTTTT
cdr3_aa: CASSPKNTGELFF

d_call: .
clone_size: .
v_call: TRBV3-1/TRBV3-2
j_call: TRBJ1-5
cdr3_nt: TGTGCCAGCAGCCAAGGTACTCACAGGGGCAATCAGCCCCAGCATTTT
cdr3_aa: CASSQGTHRGNQPQHF

d_call: TRBD1
clone_size: .
v_call: TRBV5-1
j_call: TRBJ2-3
cdr3_nt: TGCGCCAGCAGCTTGGAACAGGGGATAGATACGCAGTATTTT
cdr3_aa: CASSLEQGIDTQYF

d_call: .
clone_size: .
v_call: TRBV28
j_call: TRBJ1-2
cdr3_nt: TGTGCCACGATACCTGGGGGAGCAGGGGCCCACTATGGCTACACCTTC
cdr3_aa: CATIPGGAGAHYGYTF

d_call: .
clone_size: .
v_call: TRBV4-1
j_call: TRBJ1-2
cdr3_nt: TGCGCCAGCAGCCAAGATAGGATAGCAGACTATGGCTACACCTTC
cdr3_aa: CASSQDRIADYGYTF

d_call: .
clone_size: once
v_call: TRBV7-9
j_call: TRBJ1-2
cdr3_nt: TGTGCCAGCAGCTTTCGGGGGGCGGGCTATGGCTACACCTTC
cdr3_aa: CASSFRGAGYGYTF

d_call: TRBD1
clone_size: .
v_call: TRBV6-5
j_call: TRBJ1-5
cdr3_nt: TGTGCCAGCAGTTACGGGGGGACAGATAGCAATCAGCCCCAGCATTTT
cdr3_aa: CASSYGGTDSNQPQHF

d_call: .
clone_size: .
v_call: TRBV29-1
j_call: TRBJ1-2
cdr3_nt: TGCAGCGTTGAGAAAAGCGGTGGCTACACCTTC
cdr3_aa: CSVEKSGGYTF

d_call: TRBD2
clone_size: .
v_call: TRBV4-1
j_call: TRBJ2-1
cdr3_nt: TGCGCCAGCAGCCATCATCCTAGCGGGGGCAATGAGCAGTTCTTC
cdr3_aa: CASSHHPSGGNEQFF

d_call: TRBD1
clone_size: .
v_call: TRBV6-4
j_call: TRBJ2-1
cdr3_nt: TGTGCCAGCAGTGACTCTAGTGGGGACAGGAACTACAATGAGCAGTTCTTC
cdr3_aa: CASSDSSGDRNYNEQFF

d_call: TRBD1
clone_size: .
v_call: TRBV7-6
j_call: TRBJ1-4
cdr3_nt: TGTGCCAGCAGCTTAGGGGGACAGGGGAATGAAAAACTGTTTTTT
cdr3_aa: CASSLGGQGNEKLFF

d_call: .
clone_size: .
v_call: TRBV5-5
j_call: TRBJ1-4
cdr3_nt: TGTGCCAGCAGCCCTAGTTATGAAAAACTGTTTTTT
cdr3_aa: CASSPSYEKLFF

d_call: .
clone_size: .
v_call: TRBV7-3
j_call: TRBJ1-1
cdr3_nt: TGTGCCAGCAGCTTAGACCCGTCGCGGGACACTGAAGCTTTCTTT
cdr3_aa: CASSLDPSRDTEAFF

d_call: .
clone_size: .
v_call: TRBV2
j_call: TRBJ1-2
cdr3_nt: TGTGCCAGCACGGCCGGAGCTAACTATGGCTACACCTTC
cdr3_aa: CASTAGANYGYTF

d_call: .
clone_size: .
v_call: TRBV4-1
j_call: TRBJ2-5
cdr3_nt: TGCGCCAGCAGCCAAGAAAGCGGTAGCGCGGCGGAGACCCAGTACTTC
cdr3_aa: CASSQESGSAAETQYF

d_call: TRBD2
clone_size: .
v_call: TRBV7-2
j_call: TRBJ2-1
cdr3_nt: TGTGCCAGCAGTACTTTCGCGGGGGGGCAGGTTGAGCAGTTCTTC
cdr3_aa: CASSTFAGGQVEQFF

d_call: .
clone_size: .
v_call: TRBV2
j_call: TRBJ1-5
cdr3_nt: TGTGCCAGCAGTGTCTCGGGAATGAATCAGCCCCAGCATTTT
cdr3_aa: CASSVSGMNQPQHF

d_call: .
clone_size: .
v_call: TRBV7-3
j_call: TRBJ1-1
cdr3_nt: TGTGCCAGCAGCTTTGCCTCTAGCACTGAAGCTTTCTTT
cdr3_aa: CASSFASSTEAFF

d_call: .
clone_size: few
v_call: TRBV18
j_call: TRBJ1-1
cdr3_nt: TGTGCCAGCTCCCCAAGGACAGAGAACACTGAAGCTTTCTTT
cdr3_aa: CASSPRTENTEAFF

d_call: TRBD1
clone_size: .
v_call: TRBV7-8
j_call: TRBJ1-5
cdr3_nt: TGTGCCAGCAGCCCCAGGGACAGAAAGAAGTCCCAGCATTTT
cdr3_aa: CASSPRDRKKSQHF

d_call: TRBD1
clone_size: .
v_call: TRBV12-5
j_call: TRBJ1-2
cdr3_nt: TGTGCTAGTGGTTTGGTACATAGACAGGGCCCCTATGGCTACACCTTC
cdr3_aa: CASGLVHRQGPYGYTF

d_call: TRBD1
clone_size: .
v_call: TRBV28
j_call: TRBJ1-2
cdr3_nt: TGTGCCAGCAGCGGGACAGGGTATGGCTACACCTTC
cdr3_aa: CASSGTGYGYTF

d_call: TRBD1
clone_size: .
v_call: TRBV15
j_call: TRBJ1-4
cdr3_nt: TGTGCCACCAGCAGGGGACAGGCGATGGAAAAACTGTTTTTT
cdr3_aa: CATSRGQAMEKLFF

d_call: TRBD2
clone_size: .
v_call: TRBV5-1
j_call: TRBJ2-1
cdr3_nt: TGCGCCAGCAGCTTGTCGGTTAGCGGGGTGAATGAGCAGTTCTTC
cdr3_aa: CASSLSVSGVNEQFF

d_call: TRBD1
clone_size: .
v_call: TRBV4-1
j_call: TRBJ1-1
cdr3_nt: TGCGCCAGCAGCCTGTTACAGGGGGCGGACACTGAAGCTTTCTTT
cdr3_aa: CASSLLQGADTEAFF

d_call: TRBD1
clone_size: .
v_call: TRBV10-1
j_call: TRBJ1-3
cdr3_nt: TGCGCCAGCAGTCGAGACAGGGATCGGTTTGGAAACACCATATATTTT
cdr3_aa: CASSRDRDRFGNTIYF

d_call: .
clone_size: .
v_call: TRBV5-5
j_call: TRBJ2-7
cdr3_nt: TGTGCCAGCAGCTTGGCCGTTTTGTACGAGCAGTACTTC
cdr3_aa: CASSLAVLYEQYF

d_call: TRBD1
clone_size: .
v_call: TRBV5-8
j_call: TRBJ2-7
cdr3_nt: TGTGCCAGCAGCTCCGGGACAGGAGCCTACGAGCAGTACTTC
cdr3_aa: CASSSGTGAYEQYF

d_call: TRBD1
clone_size: .
v_call: TRBV13
j_call: TRBJ1-6
cdr3_nt: TGTGCCAGCAGCACAGGGGGGAACTCACCCCTCCACTTT
cdr3_aa: CASSTGGNSPLHF

d_call: .
clone_size: once
v_call: TRBV6-5
j_call: TRBJ1-3
cdr3_nt: TGTGCCAGCTCAAGAAACACCATATATTTT
cdr3_aa: CASSRNTIYF

d_call: .
clone_size: .
v_call: TRBV27
j_call: TRBJ1-2
cdr3_nt: TGTGCCAGCAGTTTTGGCAGGGCTATCTATGGCTACACCTTC
cdr3_aa: CASSFGRAIYGYTF

d_call: .
clone_size: .
v_call: TRBV25-1
j_call: TRBJ1-3
cdr3_nt: TGTGCCAGCAGTGACACTGACAAGACCTCTGGAAACACCATATATTTT
cdr3_aa: CASSDTDKTSGNTIYF

d_call: .
clone_size: .
v_call: TRBV5-4
j_call: TRBJ2-1
cdr3_nt: TGTGCCAGCAGCTTGAGGCAGGTAGACAATGAGCAGTTCTTC
cdr3_aa: CASSLRQVDNEQFF

d_call: .
clone_size: .
v_call: TRBV28
j_call: TRBJ1-3
cdr3_nt: TGTGCCAGCAGTTTACAACGGACTGGGAACACCATATATTTT
cdr3_aa: CASSLQRTGNTIYF

d_call: TRBD1
clone_size: .
v_call: TRBV7-9
j_call: TRBJ2-1
cdr3_nt: TGTGCCACACCGAGGACAGGGGATTACAATGAGCAGTTCTTC
cdr3_aa: CATPRTGDYNEQFF